The 14 T cell receptor beta chains given below trace back to one sample, sequenced in a study of tumor-infiltrating lymphocytes in primary liver carcinoma. Making TCR beta cDNA involved roughly 500 ng total RNA and a constant-region primer. What produced the TCR beta libraries was three nested multiplex PCR rounds using slightly modified ARM-PCR. The first two PCR rounds used TRBV1-TRBV30 primers with a Cbeta primer, roughly 10 cycles each. MiXCR was run by TCRdb on the multiplex PCR reads, yielding one entry per CDR3 protein. The table includes about 210,000 distinct CDR3 sequences, about 82% detected once. Joint extraction of RNA and DNA used about 17-31 mg of bulk tissue that was unsorted. Sequences were obtained from tumor tissue from primary liver carcinoma. The receptor source for this set is a man in his forties with primary liver carcinoma and hepatitis B virus infection.

As to this clonotype: One end of the junction varies from germline; a read error may be responsible. The gene calls are TRBV11-2 and TRBJ2-3; D may be TRBD1 (5 bases). The CDR3 extends over 16 amino acids. From germline, CDR1 is SGHAT and CDR2 FQNNGV. This chain's CDR3 is CASSLVVRRATDTQYF. CDR3 coding DNA: TGTGCCAGCAGCTTAGTAGTTAGACGGGCGACAGATACACAGTATTTT.

Note on this clonotype: Sequence at one end of the junction differs from germline and may be a read error. This chain links TRBV11-3 with TRBJ2-7; 7 nucleotides match TRBD2. CDR3 length equals 14 residues. Germline lookup yields CDR1 SGHNT and CDR2 YENEEA. CDR3: CARTPGEGDYEQYF. In DNA, the CDR3 is TGTGCCAGGACCCCTGGAGAAGGGGACTACGAGCAATACTTC.

This clonotype was seen a handful of times. A much larger clone lies one base from this, so it may be a read error. This rearrangement joins TRBV12-3 or TRBV12-4 to TRBJ2-4, with D perhaps TRBD2 (6 bases). CDR3 length equals 16 residues. CDR3 DNA: TGTGTCAGCAGTTTGTTAGCGGACTTGACCAAAAACATTCAGTACTTC. The encoded protein is CVSSLLADLTKNIQYF.

Of note for this clonotype: Sequence at one end of the junction differs from germline and may be a read error. CDR3 protein: CVSREDSHKEEYF. The CDR3 DNA reads as TGTGTCAGCAGGGAGGACTCCCACAAGGAGGAGTACTTC. The chain recombines TRBV6-2 or TRBV6-3 with TRBJ2-7; perhaps TRBD2 as D (6 bases). This CDR3 contains 13 residues. The germline CDR1 and CDR2 sequences are MNHEY and SVGEGT.

The table lists this clonotype with a few counts. The junction departs from germline at one end; a sequencing error may be responsible. The rearrangement joins TRBV11-2 to TRBJ2-6, with 8 bases matching TRBD1. Germline lookup yields CDR1 SGHAT and CDR2 FQNNGV. The CDR3 totals 21 residues. CDR3 DNA: TGTGCCAGCAACATGGGGGAAGACAGGGGCATTTCCCTCTCTGTGGCCAACGTCCTGACTTTC. It is translated as CASNMGEDRGISLSVANVLTF.

As concerns this clonotype: A junction boundary mismatches the germline segment, possibly from a read error. The V and J genes are TRBV5-1 and TRBJ2-7; a weak D match, TRBD1 (5 bases). This CDR3 contains 14 residues. From germline, CDR1 is SGHRS and CDR2 YFSETQ. The CDR3 sequence is CASSPAWGSDEQYF. The CDR3 nucleotides read TGCGCCAGCAGCCCGGCGTGGGGCTCCGACGAGCAGTACTTC.

Remarks on this clonotype: At one of its ends the junction is not consistent with the germline gene, which may arise from a read error. This sequence joins TRBV29-1 and TRBJ1-1; D uncertain. This CDR3 comprises 11 residues. The V gene's germline CDR1 is SQVTM and CDR2 ANQGSEA. The CDR3 here is CGVIEYTEASF. The CDR3 bases are TGCGGCGTTATCGAGTACACTGAAGCTTCCTTT.

Concerning this clonotype: Germline and junction disagree at one end, which may indicate a read error. This chain uses TRBV30 with TRBJ2-4, with D possibly being TRBD1 or TRBD2 (6 bases each). The germline V gene has CDR1 GTSNPN and CDR2 SVGIG (reference sequence). The CDR3 spans 14 residues. The DNA for the CDR3 is TGTGTCTGGAGCGGAGGGACAAGGTTTGACATTCAGTACTTC. Translated: CVWSGGTRFDIQYF.

On this clonotype: Given the absence of the conserved phenylalanine or tryptophan at the CDR3 end, a read error is likely. This chain connects TRBV12-3 or TRBV12-4 to TRBJ2-1; D remains unclear. The CDR3 length is 14 residues. V was trimmed by 1 base and J by 10 bases, leaving 14 bases between them. The CDR3 spells CASSLGSVDNEQFS. CDR3 coding DNA: TGTGCCAGCAGTTTAGGCTCAGTTGATAACGAGCAGTTCTCC.

This clonotype was seen a few times. The chain has TRBV12-3 or TRBV12-4 and TRBJ2-1, with D possibly being TRBD1 (6 bases). CDR3 length: 14 amino acids. V was clipped by 9 bases and J by 7 bases, with 19 bases between them. CDR3 DNA: TGTGCCAGTAGTCCCCAGGGGCGGCTTAATGAGCAGTTCTTC. As protein: CASSPQGRLNEQFF.

In the case of this clonotype: A much larger clonotype is one base distant, so this may be a read error. The V and J genes are TRBV10-3 and TRBJ1-2, with unresolved D. Trimming removed 0 bases from V and 7 bases from J, with 18 bases in between. This CDR3 spans 16 amino acids. Germline values: CDR1 ENHRY, CDR2 SYGVKD. Written as DNA, the CDR3 is TGTGCCATCAGTGAGTCAACATGGCTCTCAGCCTGTGGCTACACCTTC. Translating gives CAISESTWLSACGYTF.

As regards this clonotype: Sequence at one end of the junction differs from germline and may be a read error. Written as DNA, the CDR3 is TGCGCCAGCAGCCAAATGGGACAAGAGCGGTTCTTC. This codes for CASSQMGQERFF. The chain carries TRBV4-1 and TRBJ2-1; D may be TRBD1 (6 bases). The V gene's germline CDR1 is MGHRA and CDR2 YSYEKL. This CDR3 comprises 12 residues.

In this sample, this clonotype turned up once. This chain links TRBV4-1 with TRBJ1-1; D remains unclear. The germline V and J ends were trimmed by 7 bases and 1 base, with 10 bases remaining between them. The length of the CDR3 is 13 residues. Germline V CDR1 and CDR2: MGHRA, YSYEKL. The CDR3 DNA reads as TGCGCCAGCAACCTTGGACGGAACACTGAAGCTTTCTTT. Protein sequence: CASNLGRNTEAFF.

This clonotype appeared a single time. The CDR3 does not end in the conserved phenylalanine or tryptophan, so this is likely a read error. The chain is built from TRBV30 and TRBJ2-1; TRBD2 matches at 9 bases. Germline CDR1 reads GTSNPN; CDR2 reads SVGIG (reference sequence). The CDR3 runs to 15 residues. V lost 1 base and J lost 7; bases outside the gene matches: 8. CDR3 in amino acids: CAWSEGSSGVNEQFS. The DNA of the CDR3 is TGTGCCTGGAGTGAAGGGTCTAGCGGGGTAAATGAGCAGTTCTCG.